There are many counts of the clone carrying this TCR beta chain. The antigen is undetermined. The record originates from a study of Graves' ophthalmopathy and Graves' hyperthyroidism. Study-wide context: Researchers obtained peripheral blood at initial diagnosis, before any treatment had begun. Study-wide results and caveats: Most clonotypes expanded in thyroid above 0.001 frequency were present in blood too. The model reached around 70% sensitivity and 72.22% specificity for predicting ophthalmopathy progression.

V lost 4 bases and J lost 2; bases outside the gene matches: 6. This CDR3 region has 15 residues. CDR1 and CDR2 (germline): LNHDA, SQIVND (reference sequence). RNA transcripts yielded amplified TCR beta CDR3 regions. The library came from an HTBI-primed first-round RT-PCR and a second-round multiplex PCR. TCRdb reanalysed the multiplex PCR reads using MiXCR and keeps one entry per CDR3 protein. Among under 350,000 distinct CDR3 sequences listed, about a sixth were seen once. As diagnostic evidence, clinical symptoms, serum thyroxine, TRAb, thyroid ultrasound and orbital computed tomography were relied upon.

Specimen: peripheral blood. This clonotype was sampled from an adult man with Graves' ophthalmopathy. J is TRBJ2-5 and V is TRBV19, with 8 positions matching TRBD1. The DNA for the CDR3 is TGTGCCAGTAGTAACAGACAGGGGACTCAAGAGACCCAGTACTTC. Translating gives CASSNRQGTQETQYF. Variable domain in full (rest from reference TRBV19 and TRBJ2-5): DGGITQSPKYLFRKEGQNVTLSCEQNLNHDAMYWYRQDPGQGLRLIYYSQIVNDFQKGDIAEGYSVSREKKESFPLTVTSAQKNPTAFYLCASSNRQGTQETQYFGPGTRLLVL.